The TCR beta chain under discussion was sequenced for a study of shared T cell receptors in the human thymus. The CDR3 sequence is 13 residues long. Looked up from germline, CDR1 is MNHEY and CDR2 is SMNVEV (reference sequence). Between the trimmed V and J ends, which lost 0 bases and 9 bases, there was a span of 10 bases. TCRdb's copy holds only in-frame clones and misses some; the assay was immunoSEQ multiplex PCR. The data show 500,000 to 550,000 clones, 78% seen once. These data also featured in a second study, about human thymus T cells. That publication notes: Finnish infants who were healthy and having corrective surgery for congenital heart defects made up the donors. Corrective heart surgery yielded the resections from which the thymus tissue came. Thymic and blood repertoires seemed to favor certain V and J genes. Thymic repertoires of unrelated individuals were reported in related research to overlap highly.

The material sequenced was thymocytes. V and J are TRBV27 and TRBJ2-3; no clear D gene. The sequence was obtained from a boy under two years old with a congenital heart defect. CDR3 region: CASSLSRQATQYF. The CDR3 DNA sequence: TGTGCCAGCAGTTTATCCCGGCAGGCGACGCAGTATTTT.